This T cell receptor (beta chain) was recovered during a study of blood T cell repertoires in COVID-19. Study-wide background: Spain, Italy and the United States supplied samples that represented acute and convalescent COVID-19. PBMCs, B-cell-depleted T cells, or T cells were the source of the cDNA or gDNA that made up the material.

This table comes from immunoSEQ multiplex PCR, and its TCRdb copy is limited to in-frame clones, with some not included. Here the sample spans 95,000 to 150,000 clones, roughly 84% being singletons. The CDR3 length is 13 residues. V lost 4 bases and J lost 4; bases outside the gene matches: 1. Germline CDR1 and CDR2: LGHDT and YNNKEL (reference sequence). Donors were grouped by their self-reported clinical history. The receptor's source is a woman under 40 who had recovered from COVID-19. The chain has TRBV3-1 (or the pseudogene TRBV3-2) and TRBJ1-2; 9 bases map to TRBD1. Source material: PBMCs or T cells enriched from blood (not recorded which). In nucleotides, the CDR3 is TGTGCCAGCAGCCCGGGACAGGGCTATGGCTACACCTTC. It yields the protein CASSPGQGYGYTF.